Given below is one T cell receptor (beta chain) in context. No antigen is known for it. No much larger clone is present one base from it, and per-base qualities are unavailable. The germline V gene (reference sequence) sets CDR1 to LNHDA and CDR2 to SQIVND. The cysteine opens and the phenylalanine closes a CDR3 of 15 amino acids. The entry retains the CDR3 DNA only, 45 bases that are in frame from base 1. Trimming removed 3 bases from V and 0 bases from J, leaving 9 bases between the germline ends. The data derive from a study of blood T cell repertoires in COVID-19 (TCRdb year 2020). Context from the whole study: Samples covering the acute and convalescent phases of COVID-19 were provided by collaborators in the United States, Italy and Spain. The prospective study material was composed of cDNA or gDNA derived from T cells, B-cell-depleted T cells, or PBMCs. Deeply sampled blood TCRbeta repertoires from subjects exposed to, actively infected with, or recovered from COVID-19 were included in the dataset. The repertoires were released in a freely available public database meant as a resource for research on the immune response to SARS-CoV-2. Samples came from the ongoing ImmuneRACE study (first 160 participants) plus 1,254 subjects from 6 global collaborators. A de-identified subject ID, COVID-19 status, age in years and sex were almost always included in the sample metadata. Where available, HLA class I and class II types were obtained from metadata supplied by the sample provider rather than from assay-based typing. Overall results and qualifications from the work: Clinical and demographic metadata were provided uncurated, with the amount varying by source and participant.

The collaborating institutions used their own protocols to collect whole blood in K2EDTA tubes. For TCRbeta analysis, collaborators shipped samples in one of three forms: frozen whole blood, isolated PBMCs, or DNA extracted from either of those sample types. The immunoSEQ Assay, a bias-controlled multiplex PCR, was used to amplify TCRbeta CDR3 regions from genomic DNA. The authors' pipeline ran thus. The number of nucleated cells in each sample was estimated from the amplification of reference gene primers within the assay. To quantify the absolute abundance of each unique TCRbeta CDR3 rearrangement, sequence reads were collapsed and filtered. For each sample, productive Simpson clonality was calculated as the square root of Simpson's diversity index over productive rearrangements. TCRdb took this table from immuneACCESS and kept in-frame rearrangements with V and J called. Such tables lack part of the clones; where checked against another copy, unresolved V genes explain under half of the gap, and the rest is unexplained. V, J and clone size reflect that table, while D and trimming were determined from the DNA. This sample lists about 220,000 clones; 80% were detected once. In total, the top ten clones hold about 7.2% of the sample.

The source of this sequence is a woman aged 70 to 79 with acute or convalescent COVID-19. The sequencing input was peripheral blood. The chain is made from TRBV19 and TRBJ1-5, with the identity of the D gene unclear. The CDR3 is CASSIELYSNQPQHF. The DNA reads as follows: TGTGCCAGTAGTATTGAGCTTTATAGCAATCAGCCCCAGCATTTT.